The clone carrying this T cell receptor beta chain was picked up one time. Its antigen is not identified. The V gene's germline CDR1 is SGHDT and CDR2 YYEEEE. Trimming left V 2 bases short and J 7 bases short, with 19 bases between. This CDR3 has 16 amino acids. The protocol was immunoSEQ multiplex PCR, while the TCRdb copy is restricted to in-frame clones and leaves out a portion. The table records 300,000 to 350,000 clones, around 90% of them present only once. This entry comes from a study of Ad26.COV2.S vaccination and SARS-CoV-2 variants. Study overall: In the COV1001 trial, the donor was in the Ad26.COV2.S arm. The vaccine Ad26.COV2.S was put into the muscle once, or twice with 56 days between.

Indicated treatment: some 20 received Ad26.COV2.S at low or high dose, single or two shots; about five received placebo; per-sample allocation not given. Sampling took place 63 days after the first vaccine or placebo injection. Based in Boston, the donor was an adult of 18-55 years. Study results and caveats: An underestimation of total T cell responses may have resulted from the TCR breadth and depth analyses.

The source material was peripheral blood, sampled in a trial of Ad26.COV2.S vaccine versus placebo. V usage is TRBV5-6 and J usage is TRBJ2-1; D remains unclear. The receptor was isolated from a person aged 18-60 years who received the Ad26.COV2.S COVID-19 vaccine or a placebo. CDR3 sequence (DNA): TGTGCCAGCAGCTTCCCGGCCCGTACCCCACAAAATGAGCAGTTCTTC. Translating it yields CASSFPARTPQNEQFF.